Listed below are T cell receptor beta chains from one sample, sequenced in a study of T cells in tumors after PD-1 blockade. The method was immunoSEQ multiplex PCR; TCRdb's version includes in-frame clones alone and lacks a portion of them. The sample contains tens of thousands of clones, roughly three quarters of which appear only once. Material: PBMCs, obtained before anti-PD-1 therapy. Receptor source: a human donor with advanced basal cell or squamous cell carcinoma (not recorded which). Each CDR3 is given with its conserved first and last residue. D genes are given only for firm matches. A clone size is listed for some rows: how often the clone was seen (once, few, many), or a class if it is expanded.

TRBV7-8,.,TRBJ2-5,.,CASRPRQRTQETQYF,TGTGCCAGCAGACCCCGACAAAGAACTCAAGAGACCCAGTACTTC
TRBV6-5,.,TRBJ2-4,.,CASSRNPDRRDIQYF,TGTGCCAGCAGCCGAAACCCCGACCGACGGGACATTCAGTACTTC
TRBV5-8,.,TRBJ2-1,large,CASSLGRLRVEQFF,TGTGCCAGCAGCTTAGGCAGGTTGAGGGTGGAGCAGTTCTTC
TRBV7-6,.,TRBJ2-7,.,CASSANFSRGYF,TGTGCCAGCAGCGCAAACTTTTCCCGGGGGTACTTC
TRBV5-4,TRBD1,TRBJ2-7,.,CASSPTGGTGDEQYF,TGTGCCAGCAGCCCCACAGGGGGTACCGGCGACGAGCAGTACTTC
TRBV6-5,.,TRBJ1-1,.,CASSYAGGLVNTEAFF,TGTGCCAGCAGTTACGCCGGAGGGTTAGTGAACACTGAAGCTTTCTTT
TRBV21-1,.,TRBJ1-5,.,CASSNRAATKATNQPQHF,TGTGCCAGCAGCAACCGGGCGGCCACTAAGGCAACGAATCAGCCCCAGCATTTT
TRBV6-1,TRBD2,TRBJ2-1,.,CAGSDVIAGSSYNEQFF,TGTGCCGGCAGTGATGTGATAGCGGGCTCCTCCTACAATGAGCAGTTCTTC
TRBV4-2,.,TRBJ1-1,once,CASSLNRDRAFF,TGTGCCAGCAGCTTGAACCGTGACAGAGCTTTCTTT
TRBV9,.,TRBJ1-4,.,CASSSEGGTRLTNEKLFF,TGTGCCAGCAGCTCAGAGGGGGGGACAAGACTCACTAATGAAAAACTGTTTTTT
TRBV2,.,TRBJ1-2,.,CASYYPGHGHYGYTF,TGTGCCAGCTACTACCCGGGACACGGACACTATGGCTACACCTTC
TRBV5-1,.,TRBJ2-7,.,CASSLGQGRTYEQYF,TGCGCCAGCAGCTTGGGTCAGGGTAGGACCTACGAGCAGTACTTC
TRBV28,TRBD2,TRBJ2-2,few,CASRGSGRSNTGELFF,TGTGCCAGCAGGGGAAGCGGGAGGTCGAACACCGGGGAGCTGTTTTTT
TRBV4-2,.,TRBJ1-3,.,CASSQGLAGPSGNTIYF,TGTGCCAGCAGCCAAGGTCTGGCCGGACCCTCTGGAAACACCATATATTTT
TRBV5-6,TRBD1,TRBJ1-1,.,CASTSLAGGLSTEAFF,TGTGCCAGCACCTCCCTCGCAGGGGGCCTGAGCACTGAAGCTTTCTTT
TRBV5-1,TRBD2,TRBJ2-2,once,CASRLAGGPNTGELFF,TGCGCCAGCAGACTAGCGGGGGGCCCGAACACCGGGGAGCTGTTTTTT
TRBV28,.,TRBJ1-5,.,CASSLFGVVQPQHF,TGTGCCAGCAGTTTATTTGGGGTAGTACAGCCCCAGCATTTT
TRBV5-1,TRBD2,TRBJ2-5,.,CASSLGGSFGETQYF,TGCGCCAGCAGCTTGGGCGGGAGCTTCGGAGAGACCCAGTACTTC
TRBV11-3,TRBD2,TRBJ2-1,.,CASSQGRLAGGPQFF,TGTGCCAGCAGCCAGGGGCGACTAGCGGGAGGACCCCAGTTCTTC
TRBV29-1,TRBD1,TRBJ1-2,.,CSVTIGQGVNGYTF,TGCAGCGTAACAATCGGACAGGGGGTGAATGGCTACACCTTC
TRBV6-5,.,TRBJ1-2,.,CASSPPGPTGGYTF,TGTGCCAGCAGTCCCCCCGGCCCTACGGGGGGCTACACCTTC
TRBV6-6,TRBD1,TRBJ2-2,.,CASSRQGHTGELFF,TGTGCCAGCAGCCGACAGGGGCACACCGGGGAGCTGTTTTTT
TRBV10-3,.,TRBJ1-1,.,CAITIRTGANTEAFF,TGTGCCATCACCATCCGGACGGGAGCGAACACTGAAGCTTTCTTT
TRBV3-1/TRBV3-2,.,TRBJ2-7,.,CASSLGTTYEQYF,TGTGCCAGCAGCCTAGGGACAACGTACGAGCAGTACTTC
TRBV3-1/TRBV3-2,.,TRBJ2-3,.,CASSQLFGLGEGGTDTQYF,TGTGCCAGCAGCCAACTTTTCGGTCTGGGGGAGGGGGGTACAGATACGCAGTATTTT
TRBV4-1,TRBD2,TRBJ2-7,.,CASSQAGSGTYEQYF,TGCGCCAGCAGCCAAGCTGGTAGCGGGACCTACGAGCAGTACTTC
TRBV6-5,TRBD2,TRBJ2-2,once,CASSPTSDTGELFF,TGTGCCAGCAGTCCAACTAGCGACACCGGGGAGCTGTTTTTT
TRBV7-9,.,TRBJ2-7,once,CASTTGDSTMSEQYF,TGTGCCAGCACTACCGGAGACTCCACGATGAGCGAGCAGTACTTC
TRBV3-1/TRBV3-2,.,TRBJ1-3,.,CASSLEGEPDSGNTIYF,TGTGCCAGCAGCCTGGAAGGGGAACCTGACTCTGGAAACACCATATATTTT
TRBV11-1,.,TRBJ2-3,few,CASSPLWADTDTQYF,TGTGCCAGCAGCCCCCTCTGGGCGGACACAGATACGCAGTATTTT
TRBV9,.,TRBJ2-2,.,CASSVGFAGELFF,TGTGCCAGCAGCGTAGGGTTCGCCGGGGAGCTGTTTTTT
TRBV6-5,TRBD2,TRBJ2-6,.,CATSGGSGANVLTF,TGTGCCACTAGCGGGGGCTCTGGGGCCAACGTCCTGACTTTC
TRBV5-4,.,TRBJ2-2,.,CATSLGRGPGELFF,TGTGCAACGTCGCTCGGGAGAGGACCCGGGGAGCTGTTTTTT
TRBV7-6,TRBD2,TRBJ2-1,once,CASSLETREIFASYNEQFF,TGTGCCAGCAGCTTAGAAACGCGGGAGATCTTTGCTTCCTACAATGAGCAGTTCTTC
TRBV29-1,TRBD1,TRBJ1-4,.,CSGGTEEKLFF,TGCAGCGGCGGGACAGAAGAAAAACTGTTTTTT
TRBV10-3,.,TRBJ2-7,.,CAIRGNYEQYF,TGTGCCATCAGGGGGAACTACGAGCAGTACTTC
TRBV18,TRBD1,TRBJ1-3,.,CASSPSGTGLTIYF,TGTGCCAGCTCACCTTCCGGGACAGGACTCACCATATATTTT
TRBV6-6,.,TRBJ2-1,few,CASRHTNPRGDNEQFF,TGTGCCAGCAGGCACACAAACCCGAGGGGTGACAATGAGCAGTTCTTC
TRBV5-1,.,TRBJ2-7,.,CASSSLGGDTYEQYF,TGCGCCAGCAGCTCTCTGGGAGGGGACACCTACGAGCAGTACTTC
TRBV3-1/TRBV3-2,.,TRBJ1-6,.,CASSPMGASDSPLHF,TGTGCCAGCAGCCCGATGGGGGCTTCGGATTCACCCCTCCACTTT
TRBV5-6,.,TRBJ2-1,.,CASSSGSYNEQFF,TGTGCCAGCAGCTCAGGGTCATACAATGAGCAGTTCTTC
TRBV3-1/TRBV3-2,.,TRBJ2-5,.,CASSRDHQETQYF,TGTGCCAGCAGCCGAGACCACCAAGAGACCCAGTACTTC
TRBV27,.,TRBJ1-2,.,CASSLYAGGNYGYTF,TGTGCCAGCAGTTTATATGCAGGAGGTAACTATGGCTACACCTTC
TRBV21-1,.,TRBJ2-3,.,CASSRSGTKTTDTQYF,TGTGCCAGCAGCAGATCCGGGACTAAAACTACAGATACGCAGTATTTT
TRBV6-5,.,TRBJ1-5,few,CASRPQGNQPQHF,TGTGCCAGCAGGCCACAGGGAAATCAGCCCCAGCATTTT
TRBV18,TRBD1,TRBJ1-3,.,CASSPTRQGVNGNTIYF,TGTGCCAGCTCACCCACACGACAGGGAGTCAATGGAAACACCATATATTTT
TRBV20-1,TRBD1,TRBJ1-1,.,CSARGQHEAFF,TGCAGTGCTAGGGGACAGCATGAAGCTTTCTTT
TRBV5-1,.,TRBJ1-4,.,CASSLEQYSEKLFF,TGCGCCAGCAGCTTGGAACAGTATTCTGAAAAACTGTTTTTT
TRBV15,TRBD1,TRBJ2-1,.,CATSRPLTGSYNEQFF,TGTGCCACCAGCAGACCTTTGACAGGGTCCTACAATGAGCAGTTCTTC
TRBV6-5,TRBD2,TRBJ2-1,.,CASSTGTSGYNEQFF,TGTGCCAGCAGTACCGGGACTAGCGGTTACAATGAGCAGTTCTTC
TRBV6-1,.,TRBJ1-6,.,CASSDTVGPLHF,TGTGCCAGCAGTGACACCGTGGGGCCCCTCCACTTT
TRBV2,TRBD1,TRBJ1-6,few,CASSLRRTGGNSPLHF,TGTGCCAGCAGTCTACGTCGGACAGGGGGAAATTCACCCCTCCACTTT
TRBV28,.,TRBJ2-7,.,CASSPIQTYRQYF,TGTGCCAGCAGTCCAATTCAGACCTACCGGCAGTACTTC
TRBV2,TRBD1,TRBJ1-3,.,CASTGTGLQNTIYF,TGTGCCAGCACCGGGACAGGCTTGCAAAACACCATATATTTT